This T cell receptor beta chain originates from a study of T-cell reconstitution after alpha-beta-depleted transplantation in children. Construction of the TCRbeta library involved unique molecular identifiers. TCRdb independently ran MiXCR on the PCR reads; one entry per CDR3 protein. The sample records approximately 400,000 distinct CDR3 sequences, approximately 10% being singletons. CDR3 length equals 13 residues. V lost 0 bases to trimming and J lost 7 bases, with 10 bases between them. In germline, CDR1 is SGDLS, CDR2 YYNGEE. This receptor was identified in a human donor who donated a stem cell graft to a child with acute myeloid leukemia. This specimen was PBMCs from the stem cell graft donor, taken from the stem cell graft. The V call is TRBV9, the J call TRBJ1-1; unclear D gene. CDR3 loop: CASSVVEGSEAFF. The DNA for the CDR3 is TGTGCCAGCAGCGTAGTGGAAGGGAGTGAAGCTTTCTTT.